This T cell receptor beta chain was retrieved from a study of vaccination and CD4 T cells after COVID-19. Background on the study: No peptide, an HIV-1 Nef pool, or a CEFX pool was what each control culture received.

As for treatment: approximately 9-day PBMC culture with coronavirus spike peptide pools or control peptides (ViraFEST assay). Study results and caveats: Analysis of convalescent patients found that 304 of 307 vaccine-specific clones were spike mono-reactive. A nonsignificant median increase from about 22 to 38 SARS-CoV-2-reactive clonotypes was observed.

The Oncomine TCR Beta short-read assay was applied to DNA of cultured CD4+ T cells. The source of extracted genomic DNA was cultured CD4+ T cells. TCRdb processed the PCR reads anew with MiXCR; each CDR3 protein has one entry. Among more than 12,000 distinct CDR3 sequences listed, 53% were seen once. A remark on this clonotype: Its antigen is still unknown.

Sequenced material: CD4+ T cells from blood, cultured in vitro. The sequence was collected from a human donor who had recovered from COVID-19.

The CDR3 sequence is CASSSGQHPTYGYTF. The CDR3 DNA is TGTGCCAGCAGCTCGGGGCAGCACCCAACCTATGGCTACACCTTC. The chain uses TRBV7-2 and TRBJ1-2; tentative D call: TRBD1 (5 bases). The V end lost 4 bases, the J end lost 4 bases, and 16 bases lay between the germline ends. The germline gives CDR1 SGHTA, CDR2 FQGNSA. This CDR3 contains 15 residues.